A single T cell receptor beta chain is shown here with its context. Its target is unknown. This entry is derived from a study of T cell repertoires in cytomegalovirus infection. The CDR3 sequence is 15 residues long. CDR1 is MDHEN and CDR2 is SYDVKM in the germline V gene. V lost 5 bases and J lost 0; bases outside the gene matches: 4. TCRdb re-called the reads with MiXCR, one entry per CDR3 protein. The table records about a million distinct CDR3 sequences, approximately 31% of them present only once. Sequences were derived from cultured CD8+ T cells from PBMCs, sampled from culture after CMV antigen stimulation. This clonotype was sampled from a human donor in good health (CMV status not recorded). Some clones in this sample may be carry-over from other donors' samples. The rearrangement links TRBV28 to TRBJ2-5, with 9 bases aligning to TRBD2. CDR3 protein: CASSATSGHQETQYF. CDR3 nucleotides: TGTGCCAGCAGTGCGACTAGCGGTCACCAAGAGACCCAGTACTTC.